This TCR beta chain was recorded in a study of OX40 agonist ivuxolimab in advanced cancers. About the study: The patients' treatment was ivuxolimab, an agonistic anti-OX40 (CD134) antibody.

The table came from immunoSEQ multiplex PCR; TCRdb's copy has only in-frame clones and leaves some out. Of approximately 94,000 clones in the sample, roughly 90% were seen once. Study results and limitations: Clonal expansion in partial responders at 0.1-3.0 mg/kg ranked among the lowest. It was also the case that some nonresponders had low normalized T-cell clonal expansion. The mean number of expanded clones was higher in CD8+ T cells than in CD4+.

The CDR3 is made up of 15 amino acids. The junction had 13 bases not matched to a gene; V was cut back by 10 bases and J by 2 bases. CDR1 is MNHEY, CDR2 SMNVEV, per germline (reference sequence). As concerns this clone: No antigen is known for it.

Material: CD4+ or CD8+ T cells sorted from blood, obtained in a trial of the OX40 agonist ivuxolimab. The J gene is TRBJ2-7, the V gene TRBV27; 8 bases align to TRBD2. The TCR originated in an adult with an advanced solid tumor such as melanoma, head and neck, liver or kidney cancer. This chain's CDR3 is CATSPRAGAPYEQYF. In DNA, the CDR3 is TGTGCCACCTCCCCTAGAGCGGGGGCCCCCTACGAGCAGTACTTC.